This T cell receptor (beta chain) came from a study of cytomegalovirus exposure and HLA in healthy donors. General study points: A likely sequencing artifact accounted for one observed cluster of highly shared sequence variants. Analysis was carried out at a later point, and it linked a missense DCLRE1C variant to TCR beta V- and J-gene trimming. In terms of immune exposure information, only CMV serostatus was available.

The germline CDR1 and CDR2 sequences are LNHDA and SQIVND (reference sequence). The CDR3 is made up of 15 amino acids. V was clipped by 3 bases and J by 2 bases; unmatched bases: 3. PCR involved 60 Vbeta and 13 Jbeta primers. Sequencing was performed with immunoSEQ multiplex PCR; in TCRdb, only in-frame clones are kept and a portion is missing. Counted here are over 150,000 clones, over 75% occurring once; the ten biggest clones make up roughly 3%. About this clone itself: The antigen remains unidentified.

The study sampled nominally healthy donors, though unrecorded immune exposures were likely. The clonotype was recovered from a woman in her 30s in good health and CMV-seronegative. Material for sequencing was PBMCs. The V gene is TRBV19, the J gene TRBJ2-1, with 8 bases matching TRBD1. CDR3 bases: TGTGCCAGTAGTATCGACAGGGGAGCCTACAATGAGCAGTTCTTC. This sequence encodes CASSIDRGAYNEQFF.